Each of the 11 T cell receptor beta chains below was sequenced from the same sample in a study of blood T cell repertoires in COVID-19. The method was immunoSEQ multiplex PCR; TCRdb's version includes in-frame clones alone and lacks a portion of them. The sample records around 300,000 clones, approximately 88% being singletons. Sequenced sample: peripheral blood. These receptors came from a young man with active or convalescent COVID-19.

The chain is built from TRBV6-6 and TRBJ1-2; 7 bases are shared with TRBD1. The CDR3 consists of 16 residues. Germline lookup yields CDR1 MNHNY and CDR2 SVGAGI (reference sequence). The J segment lost 3 bases and the V segment lost 8 bases, leaving 15 bases of the junction unmatched. DNA for the CDR3: TGTGCCAGCTGCGATCATGGGCAGGGGGTCGACTATGGCTACACCTTC. It yields the protein CASCDHGQGVDYGYTF.

The chain employs TRBV6-5 and TRBJ2-1; 8 bases align to TRBD1. Germline V gene sequence: CDR1 MNHEY, CDR2 SVGAGI. The CDR3 totals 16 residues. After removal of 0 bases from V and 4 bases from J, the junction contained 5 bases not matched to a gene. CDR3 sequence (DNA): TGTGCCAGCAGTTACTCGATGTGGACAGGGTACAATGAGCAGTTCTTC. Translating it yields CASSYSMWTGYNEQFF.

The gene calls are TRBV27 and TRBJ1-1; TRBD1 matches 10 bases. J was trimmed by 4 bases and V by 6 bases; bases with no gene match: 2. This CDR3 contains 13 residues. The germline V gene encodes CDR1 MNHEY and CDR2 SMNVEV (reference sequence). In DNA form, the CDR3 reads TGTGCCAGCAGACGGACAGGGGGCACTGAAGCTTTCTTT. The encoded protein is CASRRTGGTEAFF.

This chain joins TRBV18 and TRBJ1-4, with 8 bases fitting TRBD1. Germline V gene data show CDR1 as KGHSH and CDR2 as LQKENI. J lost 5 bases, V lost 4 bases, and 3 bases had no gene match. The length of the CDR3 is 14 residues. The CDR3 reads CASSRTGTNEKLFF. DNA of the CDR3: TGTGCCAGCTCACGGACAGGGACAAATGAAAAACTGTTTTTT.

This clone was seen a single time. The gene calls are TRBV19 and TRBJ1-1, with D perhaps TRBD1 (5 bases). The CDR3 has 14 residues. The germline V and J ends were trimmed by 6 bases and 4 bases, with 15 bases remaining between them. CDR1 is LNHDA, CDR2 SQIVND, per germline (reference sequence). The CDR3 sequence is CASREGMVGTEAFF. CDR3 coding DNA: TGTGCCAGTAGGGAGGGGATGGTGGGCACTGAAGCTTTCTTT.

The chain links TRBV9 to TRBJ2-7; D is perhaps TRBD2 (7 bases). The ends were cut back, 6 bases at V and 2 bases at J, with 12 bases in the middle. CDR3 length: 13 amino acids. CDR1 is SGDLS, CDR2 YYNGEE, per germline. The CDR3 reads CASNRGGAYEQYF. The CDR3, as DNA: TGTGCCAGCAATAGGGGGGGCGCCTACGAGCAGTACTTC.

This chain links TRBV10-1 with TRBJ2-5; the D gene is possibly TRBD1 (6 bases). V lost 3 bases to trimming and J lost 5 bases, with 10 bases between them. The V gene's germline CDR1 is WNHNN and CDR2 SYGVQD (reference sequence). This CDR3 has 13 residues. DNA of the CDR3: TGCGCCAGCAGTGAAGGACAGACGGAGACCCAGTACTTC. Amino acids: CASSEGQTETQYF.

Only one count was recorded for this clone. The chain joins TRBV12-3 or TRBV12-4 to TRBJ2-3; TRBD1 agrees at 7 bases. This CDR3 contains 13 residues. The V segment lost 6 bases and the J segment 4 bases; nucleotides outside the gene matches: 4. CDR3 bases: TGTGCCAGCAGCTACGGACAGGCAGATACGCAGTATTTT. Translation: CASSYGQADTQYF.

The gene calls are TRBV15 and TRBJ1-2, with D maybe TRBD1 (6 bases). Germline CDR1 and CDR2: LNHNV and YYDKDF (reference sequence). Trimming pared 1 base from V and 3 bases from J, leaving 15 bases between. The CDR3 sequence is 16 residues long. The CDR3, as DNA: TGTGCCACCAGCAGAGGGGGGCCTTCAGCGTACTATGGCTACACCTTC. Its protein product is CATSRGGPSAYYGYTF.

The gene calls are TRBV5-1 and TRBJ2-7, with 8 bases matching TRBD2. V shed 0 bases and J 2 bases; nucleotides not matched to a gene: 1. This CDR3 has 14 residues. Germline V lookup: CDR1 SGHRS, CDR2 YFSETQ. The CDR3 protein is CASSLEAGAYEQYF. The CDR3 DNA reads TGCGCCAGCAGCTTGGAAGCGGGGGCCTACGAGCAGTACTTC.

This clone was detected only once. The chain links TRBV7-6 to TRBJ1-2; D is unresolved. The germline V gene encodes CDR1 SGHVS and CDR2 FNYEAQ. Trimming cost V 5 bases and J 2 bases, with 15 bases left between them. The CDR3 is made up of 15 amino acids. CDR3 amino acids: CASSPSRTFNYGYTF. CDR3 sequence (DNA): TGTGCCAGCAGCCCAAGCAGGACTTTCAACTATGGCTACACCTTC.